One and the same sample provided the 27 T cell receptor beta chains below, sequenced in a study of cytomegalovirus exposure and HLA in healthy donors. The PCR was carried out with 60 Vbeta primers and 13 Jbeta primers. Produced via immunoSEQ multiplex PCR; TCRdb's table is partial and in-frame only. The data show 150,000 or so clones, around three quarters seen once. The source material was PBMCs. The source of these receptors is a man between 50 and 59 years old in good health and CMV-seropositive.

The chain links TRBV6-4 to TRBJ2-3; TRBD1 agrees at 8 bases. The germline gives CDR1 MRHNA, CDR2 SNTAGT. CDR3 length: 14 amino acids. The J segment lost 4 bases and the V segment lost 3 bases, leaving 3 bases of the junction unmatched. DNA of the CDR3: TGTGCCAGCAGTGAAACACAGGGGGCAGATACGCAGTATTTT. Translation gives CASSETQGADTQYF.

The gene calls are TRBV2 and TRBJ2-5, with D possibly matching TRBD1 (5 bases). Germline CDR1 SNHLY, CDR2 FYNNEI. V was clipped by 6 bases and J by 7 bases, with 18 bases between them. The CDR3 loop spans 14 amino acids. The CDR3: CASRDSGSRGTQYF. The CDR3 nucleotides read TGTGCCAGCAGAGACTCCGGTTCTAGGGGGACCCAGTACTTC.

This clone was observed a few times. The V call is TRBV5-1, the J call TRBJ2-7; 10 bases fit TRBD1. The CDR3 is 15 residues long. Trimming cost V 0 bases and J 6 bases; bases outside gene matches: 6. Germline CDR1 is SGHRS and CDR2 is YFSETQ. Here the CDR3 DNA reads TGCGCCAGCAGCTTGGGGACAGGGGGGGCTGGCGAGCAGTACTTC. This gives the protein CASSLGTGGAGEQYF. The complete variable domain, with remaining parts taken from reference TRBV5-1 and TRBJ2-7, reads KAGVTQTPRYLIKTRGQQVTLSCSPISGHRSVSWYQQTPGQGLQFLFEYFSETQRNKGNFPGRFSGRQFSNSRSEMNVSTLELGDSALYLCASSLGTGGAGEQYFGPGTRLTVT.

The chain employs TRBV6-6 and TRBJ2-5, with 8 bases identical to TRBD2. This CDR3 region has 15 residues. With V trimmed by 6 bases and J by 4 bases, 10 bases remained unmatched. Germline V lookup: CDR1 MNHNY, CDR2 SVGAGI (reference sequence). CDR3 bases: TGTGCCAGCAGGCCCGACGGGACTAGGGGAGAGACCCAGTACTTC. Residues: CASRPDGTRGETQYF.

The rearrangement joins TRBV6-5 to TRBJ1-4, with TRBD1 matching 7 bases. The CDR3 loop spans 15 amino acids. Trimming took 5 bases from V and 7 from J; bases not matched to a gene: 10. CDR1 and CDR2 (germline): MNHEY, SVGAGI. The CDR3 spells CASSTYRGPGEKLFF. CDR3 sequence (DNA): TGTGCCAGCAGTACTTACAGGGGACCGGGTGAAAAACTGTTTTTT.

The chain joins TRBV6-1 to TRBJ1-4, with 9 bases matching TRBD1. The CDR3 is made up of 15 amino acids. Germline CDR1 MNHNS, CDR2 SASEGT. Germline trimming cut 3 bases from V and 7 bases from J; bases unmatched to any gene: 6. The CDR3 is CASSERQGGGEKLFF. For the CDR3, the DNA is TGTGCCAGCAGTGAGAGACAGGGGGGAGGTGAAAAACTGTTTTTT.

V and J are TRBV10-3 and TRBJ1-1, with TRBD1 as a possible D gene (6 bases). The germline CDR1 and CDR2 sequences are ENHRY and SYGVKD. The germline V and J ends were trimmed by 10 bases and 1 base, with 22 bases remaining between them. The CDR3 is 16 amino acids. The chain's CDR3 is CATTMGGTRGNTEAFF. DNA of the CDR3: TGTGCCACCACTATGGGGGGGACACGCGGGAACACTGAAGCTTTCTTT.

The chain links TRBV7-2 to TRBJ2-3, with 10 positions matching TRBD2. This CDR3 is built from 17 residues. Germline trimming cut 4 bases from V and 6 bases from J; bases unmatched to any gene: 13. Germline V gives CDR1 SGHTA, CDR2 FQGNSA. CDR3 protein: CASSSSVLAGVLDTQYF. For the CDR3, the DNA is TGTGCCAGCAGCTCCTCTGTCCTAGCGGGGGTTTTGGATACGCAGTATTTT. The variable domain in full, with the rest retrieved from reference TRBV7-2 and TRBJ2-3, is GAGVSQSPSNKVTEKGKDVELRCDPISGHTALYWYRQSLGQGLEFLIYFQGNSAPDKSGLPSDRFSAERTGGSVSTLTIQRTQQEDSAVYLCASSSSVLAGVLDTQYFGPGTRLTVL.

The rearrangement joins TRBV6-1 to TRBJ1-2, with a weak D call TRBD1 (5 bases). Deletions cut 3 bases from V and 6 bases from J, with 11 bases between. The CDR3 is made up of 13 amino acids. The germline gives CDR1 MNHNS, CDR2 SASEGT. In DNA form, the CDR3 reads TGTGCCAGCAGTGAGGCAGGGAGGGATGGCTACACCTTC. This codes for CASSEAGRDGYTF.

The chain recombines TRBV6-1 with TRBJ2-2; 11 positions agree with TRBD2. V dropped 7 bases and J dropped 7; count of bases not matched to a gene: 5. In germline, CDR1 is MNHNS, CDR2 SASEGT. The length of the CDR3 is 14 residues. The CDR3 DNA reads as TGTGCCAGCAATGGGCTAGCGGGGGGCGGGGAGCTGTTTTTT. Its translation is CASNGLAGGGELFF.

The CDR3 sequence is CATQTGLAGGQETQYF. In DNA, the CDR3 is TGTGCCACCCAGACTGGACTAGCGGGGGGGCAAGAGACCCAGTACTTC. The rearrangement uses TRBV10-3 and TRBJ2-5, with TRBD2 matching 15 bases. V lost 10 bases and J lost 2; bases outside the gene matches: 8. Germline values: CDR1 ENHRY, CDR2 SYGVKD. CDR3 length: 16 amino acids.

The rearrangement joins TRBV7-6 to TRBJ2-7; 8 bases map to TRBD1. J was trimmed by 2 bases and V by 1 base; bases with no gene match: 4. Germline CDR1 reads SGHVS; CDR2 reads FNYEAQ. This CDR3 comprises 15 residues. CDR3 nucleotides: TGTGCCAGCAGCTTAGGGCAGGGGGCACCCTACGAGCAGTACTTC. It codes for CASSLGQGAPYEQYF.

This clone was observed a handful of times. V is TRBV2 and J is TRBJ1-4; 7 positions agree with TRBD1. The CDR3 runs 14 residues. Trimming cost V 8 bases and J 4 bases; bases outside gene matches: 7. Germline V gene lookup returns CDR1 SNHLY and CDR2 FYNNEI. Here the CDR3 DNA reads TGTGCCAGCGCCCTGGACAGGAGTAATGAAAAACTGTTTTTT. Its protein product is CASALDRSNEKLFF.

The gene calls are TRBV7-2 and TRBJ1-4, with 8 bases aligning to TRBD1. The V gene's germline CDR1 is SGHTA and CDR2 FQGNSA. The CDR3 is 15 residues long. The trim removed 5 bases at V and 5 bases at J, leaving 7 bases unmatched. CDR3 bases: TGTGCCAGCAGCCAAAGGACAGGGAGAAATGAAAAACTGTTTTTT. This codes for CASSQRTGRNEKLFF. The variable domain in full, completed from reference TRBV7-2 and TRBJ1-4, reads GAGVSQSPSNKVTEKGKDVELRCDPISGHTALYWYRQSLGQGLEFLIYFQGNSAPDKSGLPSDRFSAERTGGSVSTLTIQRTQQEDSAVYLCASSQRTGRNEKLFFGSGTQLSVL.

This sequence joins TRBV7-2 and TRBJ1-3; D gene uncertain. The germline V and J ends were trimmed by 1 base and 0 bases, with 4 bases remaining between them. The CDR3 has 14 residues. Germline CDR1 SGHTA, CDR2 FQGNSA. CDR3 in amino acids: CASSLVYSGNTIYF. In DNA form, the CDR3 reads TGTGCCAGCAGCTTAGTCTACTCTGGAAACACCATATATTTT.

The J gene is TRBJ1-4, the V gene TRBV21-1; TRBD1, as called in the table, went unchecked against the DNA. TRBV21-1 is given as a pseudogene. The CDR3 spans 15 residues. This CDR3 reads CASSSRQGRGEKLFF. The DNA of the CDR3 is TGTGCCAGCAGCTCCCGACAGGGTCGCGGTGAAAAACTGTTTTTT.

The chain is built from TRBV29-1 and TRBJ2-5, with TRBD2 matching over 15 bases. The CDR3 runs 15 residues. Germline V CDR1 and CDR2: SQVTM, ANQGSEA. J was trimmed by 5 bases and V by 5 bases; bases with no gene match: 6. The CDR3 DNA is TGCAGCGTTAGGGAGGGACTAGCGGGGGGTGAGACCCAGTACTTC. It codes for CSVREGLAGGETQYF.

V is TRBV4-1 and J is TRBJ1-1; D is ambiguous. The CDR3 has 15 amino acids. Trimming removed 1 base from V and 1 base from J, with 10 bases in between. Per germline, CDR1 MGHRA and CDR2 YSYEKL. The CDR3 DNA reads TGCGCCAGCAGCCAAGGGGAGGTGGGGAACACTGAAGCTTTCTTT. Translated, it gives CASSQGEVGNTEAFF.

The V and J genes are TRBV9 and TRBJ1-5; D may be TRBD1 (5 bases). The V and J ends lost 0 bases and 5 bases respectively, with 12 bases between them. Germline values: CDR1 SGDLS, CDR2 YYNGEE. The CDR3 is made up of 15 amino acids. CDR3 DNA: TGTGCCAGCAGCGTAGATAACAGGCCTTATCAGCCCCAGCATTTT. Translated: CASSVDNRPYQPQHF.

The chain has TRBV2 and TRBJ2-7; 10 bases fit TRBD1. CDR3 length: 15 residues. CDR1 is SNHLY, CDR2 FYNNEI, per germline. The ends lost 2 bases at V and 6 bases at J; junction bases unmatched: 7. The CDR3 region is CASSEMGQGKAEQYF. Written as DNA, the CDR3 is TGTGCCAGCAGTGAAATGGGACAGGGGAAGGCCGAGCAGTACTTC.

As for this clone: This CDR3 is also generated by other DNA sequences in the sample. The CDR3 sequence: CASSLAADQPQHF. Written as DNA, the CDR3 is TGTGCCAGCAGCTTAGCCGCGGATCAGCCCCAGCATTTT. The chain uses TRBV7-6 and TRBJ1-5; no definite D call. Per germline, CDR1 SGHVS and CDR2 FNYEAQ. V lost 0 bases, J lost 5 bases, and 5 bases lay in between. There are 13 residues in the CDR3. Drawing the rest from reference TRBV7-6 and TRBJ1-5, the complete variable domain is GAGVSQSPRYKVTKRGQDVALRCDPISGHVSLYWYRQALGQGPEFLTYFNYEAQQDKSGLPNDRFSAERPEGSISTLTIQRTEQRDSAMYRCASSLAADQPQHFGDGTRLSIL.

This chain links TRBV5-4 with TRBJ2-5; unclear D gene. CDR1 SGHNT and CDR2 YYREEE come from the germline V gene (reference sequence). V was trimmed by 4 bases and J by 3 bases, leaving 10 bases between them. The CDR3 totals 13 residues. The CDR3 spells CASSPYSEETQYF. CDR3 in DNA: TGTGCCAGCAGCCCGTACAGTGAAGAGACCCAGTACTTC.

This clone turned up a few times. The chain joins TRBV4-3 to TRBJ1-2; D is possibly TRBD1 (6 bases). The CDR3 runs to 13 residues. Trimming took 0 bases from V and 12 from J, leaving 14 bases between them. Per the germline V gene, CDR1 is LGHNA and CDR2 is YSLEER. The CDR3 DNA sequence: TGCGCCAGCAGCCAAGATGTTAGGGACACCAACACCTTC. Amino acids: CASSQDVRDTNTF.

The rearrangement joins TRBV18 to TRBJ2-6, with D unclear. Germline-derived CDR1 and CDR2 are KGHSH and LQKENI. Trimming pared 2 bases from V and 1 base from J, leaving 12 bases between. There are 17 residues in the CDR3. This CDR3 is CASSPIAAPSGANVLTF. The CDR3 DNA follows: TGTGCCAGCTCACCAATCGCGGCGCCTTCTGGGGCCAACGTCCTGACTTTC.

This clone was observed a handful of times. V is TRBV5-6 and J is TRBJ1-2, with a possible D match to TRBD1 (5 bases). Germline CDR1 is SGHDT and CDR2 is YYEEEE. CDR3 length: 16 amino acids. Trimming pared 6 bases from V and 2 bases from J, leaving 20 bases between. The CDR3 loop is CASTLAIRANNYGYTF. The DNA of the CDR3 is TGTGCCAGCACCCTTGCCATCAGGGCAAACAACTATGGCTACACCTTC.

There are a few counts of this clone. The junction does not match germline at one end; this may be a read error. The chain is built from TRBV6-1 and TRBJ2-7; TRBD1 might be the D (5 bases). Germline CDR1 reads MNHNS; CDR2 reads SASEGT. The CDR3 has 12 amino acids. This CDR3 is CASREDSYEQYF. The CDR3 nucleotides read TGTGCCAGCAGGGAAGACAGTTACGAGCAGTACTTC.

The chain recombines TRBV18 with TRBJ2-2; 8 nucleotides line up with TRBD2. V trimming: 5 bases; J trimming: 4 bases; junction bases outside the gene matches: 6. CDR3 length: 15 residues. Germline V gene data show CDR1 as KGHSH and CDR2 as LQKENI. CDR3 nucleotides: TGTGCCAGCTCAGCGCGGGAGGCGAGCACCGGGGAGCTGTTTTTT. Translating it yields CASSAREASTGELFF.